This T cell receptor beta chain stems from a study of blood T cell repertoires in COVID-19. Across the whole study: PBMCs, B-cell-depleted T cells, or T cells were the source of the cDNA or gDNA that made up the material.

Assay used: immunoSEQ multiplex PCR; TCRdb lists only in-frame clones, some missing. Of about 100,000 clones detected, 80% appear once; the ten largest clones hold under 35%. Germline CDR1 is MNHEY and CDR2 is SVGAGI. The CDR3 contains 14 residues. Between the trimmed V and J ends, which lost 7 bases and 5 bases, there was a span of 15 bases. The receptor was derived from a man aged 70 or older with active or convalescent COVID-19. Material for sequencing was peripheral blood. This sequence joins TRBV6-5 and TRBJ2-4; possible D gene TRBD2, 6 bases. This CDR3 reads CASILSAGQNIQYF. The DNA for the CDR3 is TGTGCCAGCATCCTGAGTGCGGGGCAAAACATTCAGTACTTC.